The sequence of this T cell receptor beta chain was determined in a study of blood T cell repertoires in COVID-19 (dated by TCRdb to the early 2020s). In the study overall: Samples from collaborators originated in the United States, Italy and Spain and spanned both the acute and convalescent phases of COVID-19. The prospective study material was composed of cDNA or gDNA derived from T cells, B-cell-depleted T cells, or PBMCs. Subjects who had been exposed to COVID-19, were actively infected with it, or had recovered from it provided the deeply sampled blood TCRbeta repertoires that made up the dataset. The repertoires were made available in a free public database intended to serve as a resource for research on the immune response to SARS-CoV-2. The samples were drawn from the first 160 participants of the ongoing ImmuneRACE study and from over a thousand subjects provided by 6 global collaborators. The sample metadata nearly always contained a de-identified subject ID, COVID-19 status, age in years and sex. HLA class I and class II types, where available, came from metadata supplied by the sample provider rather than from assay-based typing.

Taken from the germline V gene, the CDR1 and CDR2 loops are MDHEN and SYDVKM. Taken from cysteine to phenylalanine, the CDR3 has 15 residues. Only CDR3 DNA remains: 45 bases, in frame from the first base. V is cut back by 8 bases and J by 3 bases, with 10 bases in the junction unmatched. As to this clone: Its antigen target is currently unknown. Base-call qualities are not available, and no considerably larger clone is one nucleotide away.

Each collaborating institution followed its own protocols to collect whole blood in K2EDTA tubes. For TCRbeta analysis, collaborator samples were shipped as frozen whole blood, as isolated PBMCs, or as DNA extracted from either sample type. TCRbeta CDR3 regions were amplified from genomic DNA by means of the immunoSEQ Assay, a bias-controlled multiplex PCR. Under the source paper's analysis protocol: Within the assay, amplification of reference gene primers was used to estimate how many nucleated cells each sample contained. To quantify the absolute abundance of each unique TCRbeta CDR3 rearrangement, sequence reads were collapsed and filtered. For each sample, productive Simpson clonality was calculated by taking the square root of Simpson's diversity index across productive rearrangements. TCRdb holds this immuneACCESS table with in-frame rearrangements only. Some clones are missing; in checked studies, unresolved V genes explain under half, and the rest has no known cause. The DNA was the basis for D and trimming; V, J and clone size are from that table. For this sample the table gives tens of thousands of clones, of which around 90% were detected only once. Clones ranked in the top ten supply almost 8% of the sample.

Overall study results and their limits: The amount of clinical and demographic metadata varied by source and participant and was provided uncurated.

The sequence was collected from a human donor in a cohort sampled during active COVID-19. The sample was peripheral blood. The sequence is built from TRBV28 and TRBJ1-1, with 9 central nucleotides matching TRBD1. The CDR3 has the sequence CASLPNRGLDTEAFF. The DNA sequence follows: TGTGCCAGCCTCCCGAACAGGGGGCTGGACACTGAAGCTTTCTTT.